Below, 8 T cell receptor beta chains from the same sample are listed, as sequenced in a study of technical replicates of blood from a few donors. Produced via immunoSEQ multiplex PCR; TCRdb's table is partial and in-frame only. The sample holds some 63,000 clones, about 86% seen once. Sequenced material: PBMCs. The receptors shown here come from a human donor in good health. Some clones in this sample may be carry-over from other donors' samples.

The chain is built from TRBV19 and TRBJ1-2; 8 bases align to TRBD1. Trimming cost V 7 bases and J 4 bases; bases outside gene matches: 8. CDR3 length: 14 amino acids. CDR1 is LNHDA and CDR2 is SQIVND in the germline V gene (reference sequence). The DNA of the CDR3 is TGTGCCAGTACCGACGGTGGACAGGGCTATGGCTACACCTTC. As protein: CASTDGGQGYGYTF. Full variable domain (outside the CDR3, taken from reference TRBV19 and TRBJ1-2): DGGITQSPKYLFRKEGQNVTLSCEQNLNHDAMYWYRQDPGQGLRLIYYSQIVNDFQKGDIAEGYSVSREKKESFPLTVTSAQKNPTAFYLCASTDGGQGYGYTFGSGTRLTVV.

The V gene is TRBV7-9, the J gene TRBJ1-2; a possible D gene is TRBD1 (5 bases). Germline assignment: CDR1 SEHNR and CDR2 FQNEAQ (reference sequence). The CDR3 is 12 residues long. Deletions cut 4 bases from V and 8 bases from J, with 11 bases between. CDR3 region: CASSSGVEGYTF. The CDR3 nucleotides are TGTGCCAGCAGCTCGGGGGTGGAAGGCTACACCTTC.

This clone was recorded a few times. The J gene is TRBJ1-1, the V gene TRBV9; D is possibly TRBD1 (6 bases). This CDR3 region has 13 residues. The V gene's germline CDR1 is SGDLS and CDR2 YYNGEE. Trimming removed 4 bases from V and 4 bases from J, with 11 bases in between. CDR3 sequence (DNA): TGTGCCAGCAGCACCCACAGGGCCACTGAAGCTTTCTTT. Translating it yields CASSTHRATEAFF.

The chain links TRBV5-5 to TRBJ2-2; TRBD1 agrees at 12 bases. In germline, CDR1 is SGHKS, CDR2 YYEKEE (reference sequence). The V gene end was trimmed by 4 bases and the J gene end by 7 bases; junction bases not matched to a gene: 5. The CDR3 contains 15 residues. CDR3 in amino acids: CASSPGTGGFGELFF. CDR3 in DNA: TGTGCCAGCAGCCCCGGGACAGGGGGCTTCGGGGAGCTGTTTTTT.

This rearrangement joins TRBV5-6 to TRBJ1-6; 9 nucleotides align to TRBD1. The V gene end was trimmed by 4 bases and the J gene end by 8 bases; junction bases not matched to a gene: 10. The CDR3 consists of 16 residues. Germline V gene data show CDR1 as SGHDT and CDR2 as YYEEEE. In DNA form, the CDR3 reads TGTGCCAGCAGCGGCGGGACAGGGAGCACGGATTCACCCCTCCACTTT. Its translation is CASSGGTGSTDSPLHF.

V and J are TRBV30 and TRBJ1-3, with TRBD1 matching over 7 bases. Germline CDR1 GTSNPN, CDR2 SVGIG (reference sequence). The CDR3 length is 13 residues. Trimming removed 5 bases from V and 2 bases from J; junction bases left unmatched: 3. The CDR3 DNA reads TGTGCCTGGGTCCAGGGGGCTGGAAACACCATATATTTT. It specifies CAWVQGAGNTIYF.

The genes are TRBV6-6 and TRBJ1-6; D gene uncertain. Germline V gene sequence: CDR1 MNHNY, CDR2 SVGAGI (reference sequence). V was pared by 0 bases and J by 7 bases, with 10 bases between. The CDR3 spans 15 residues. DNA of the CDR3: TGTGCCAGCAGTTACTCTGCAGGAATCAATTCACCCCTCCACTTT. Its translation is CASSYSAGINSPLHF.

The V gene is TRBV7-9, the J gene TRBJ2-7; D perhaps matches TRBD1 (6 bases). Trimming shortened V by 0 bases and J by 2 bases, and 11 bases separated the two germline ends. Germline values: CDR1 SEHNR, CDR2 FQNEAQ (reference sequence). The length of the CDR3 is 15 residues. The chain's CDR3 is CASSLARGGTYEQYF. As DNA, the CDR3 is TGTGCCAGCAGCTTAGCCAGGGGCGGAACCTACGAGCAGTACTTC.